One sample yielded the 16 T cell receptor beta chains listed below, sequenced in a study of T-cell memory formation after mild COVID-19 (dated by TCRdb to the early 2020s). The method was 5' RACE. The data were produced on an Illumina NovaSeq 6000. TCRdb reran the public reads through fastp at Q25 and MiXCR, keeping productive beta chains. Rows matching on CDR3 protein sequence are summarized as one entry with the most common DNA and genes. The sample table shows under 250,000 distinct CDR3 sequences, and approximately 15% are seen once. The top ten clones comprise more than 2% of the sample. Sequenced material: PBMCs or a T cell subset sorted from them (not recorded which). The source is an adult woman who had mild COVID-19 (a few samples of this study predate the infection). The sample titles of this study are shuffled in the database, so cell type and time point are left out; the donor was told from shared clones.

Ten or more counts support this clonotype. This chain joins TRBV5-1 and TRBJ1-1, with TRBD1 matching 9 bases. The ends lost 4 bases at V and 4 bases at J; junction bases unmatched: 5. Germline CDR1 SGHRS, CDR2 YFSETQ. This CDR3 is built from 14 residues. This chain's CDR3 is CASSPGQGSTEAFF. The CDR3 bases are TGCGCCAGCAGCCCCGGACAGGGGTCCACTGAAGCTTTCTTT.

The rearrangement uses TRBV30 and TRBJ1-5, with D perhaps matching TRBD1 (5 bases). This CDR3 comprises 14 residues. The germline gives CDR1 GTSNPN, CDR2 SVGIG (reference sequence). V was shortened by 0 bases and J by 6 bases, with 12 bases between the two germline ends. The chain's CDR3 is CAWSVQAVGQPQHF. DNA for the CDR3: TGTGCCTGGAGTGTACAGGCTGTGGGTCAGCCCCAGCATTTT. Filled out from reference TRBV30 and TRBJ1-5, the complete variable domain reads SQTIHQWPATLVQPVGSPLSLECTVEGTSNPNLYWYRQAAGRGLQLLFYSVGIGQISSEVPQNLSASRPQDRQFILSSKKLLLSDSGFYLCAWSVQAVGQPQHFGDGTRLSIL.

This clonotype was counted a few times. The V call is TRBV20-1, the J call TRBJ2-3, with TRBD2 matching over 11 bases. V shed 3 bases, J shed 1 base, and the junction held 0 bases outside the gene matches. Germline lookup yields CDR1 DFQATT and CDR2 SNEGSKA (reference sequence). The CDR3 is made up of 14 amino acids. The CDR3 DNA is TGCAGTGCTAGGGGACTAGCGGGCACAGATACGCAGTATTTT. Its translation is CSARGLAGTDTQYF.

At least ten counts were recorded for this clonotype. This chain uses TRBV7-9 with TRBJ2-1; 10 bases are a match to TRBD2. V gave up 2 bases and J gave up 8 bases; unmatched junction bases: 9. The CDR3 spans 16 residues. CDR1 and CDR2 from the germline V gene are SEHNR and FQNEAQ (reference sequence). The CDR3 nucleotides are TGTGCCAGCAGCTTATCGTCTAGCGGGAGTGAGGATGAGCAGTTCTTC. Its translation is CASSLSSSGSEDEQFF.

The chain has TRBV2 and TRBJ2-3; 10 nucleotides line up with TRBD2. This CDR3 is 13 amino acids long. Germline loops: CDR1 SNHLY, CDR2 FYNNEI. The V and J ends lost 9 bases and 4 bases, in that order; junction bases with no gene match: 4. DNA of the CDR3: TGTGCCAGGGAGCGGGAGGGGTCAGATACGCAGTATTTT. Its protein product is CAREREGSDTQYF. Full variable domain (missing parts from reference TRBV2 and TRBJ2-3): EPEVTQTPSHQVTQMGQEVILRCVPISNHLYFYWYRQILGQKVEFLVSFYNNEISEKSEIFDDQFSVERPDGSNFTLKIRSTKLEDSAMYFCAREREGSDTQYFGPGTRLTVL.

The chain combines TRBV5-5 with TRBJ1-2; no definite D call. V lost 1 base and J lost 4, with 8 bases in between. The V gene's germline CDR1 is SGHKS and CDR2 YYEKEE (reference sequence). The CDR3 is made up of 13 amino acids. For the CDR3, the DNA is TGTGCCAGCAGCTTGCGGGAAAGCTATGGCTACACCTTC. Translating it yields CASSLRESYGYTF.

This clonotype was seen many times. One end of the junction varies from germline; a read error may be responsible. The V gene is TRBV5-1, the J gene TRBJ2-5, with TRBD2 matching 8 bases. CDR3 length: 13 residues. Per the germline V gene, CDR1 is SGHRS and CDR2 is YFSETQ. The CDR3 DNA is TGTGCCAGCAGTTTAGCGGGAAGGGAGACCCAGTACTTC. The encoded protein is CASSLAGRETQYF.

The CDR3 sequence: CSARSDMSNQPQHF. The DNA of the CDR3 is TGCAGTGCTAGGTCGGACATGAGCAATCAGCCCCAGCATTTT. The genes are TRBV20-1 and TRBJ1-5; perhaps TRBD1 as D (5 bases). Per germline, CDR1 DFQATT and CDR2 SNEGSKA (reference sequence). The CDR3 has 14 amino acids. The V gene lost 3 bases and the J gene lost 1 base, with 10 bases spanning the gap.

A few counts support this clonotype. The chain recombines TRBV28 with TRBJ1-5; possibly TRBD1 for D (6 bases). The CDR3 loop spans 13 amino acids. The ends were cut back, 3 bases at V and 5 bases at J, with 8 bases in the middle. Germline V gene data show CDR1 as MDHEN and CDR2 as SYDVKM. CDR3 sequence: CASSFTGYQPQHF. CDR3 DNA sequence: TGTGCCAGCAGTTTTACAGGGTATCAGCCCCAGCATTTT.

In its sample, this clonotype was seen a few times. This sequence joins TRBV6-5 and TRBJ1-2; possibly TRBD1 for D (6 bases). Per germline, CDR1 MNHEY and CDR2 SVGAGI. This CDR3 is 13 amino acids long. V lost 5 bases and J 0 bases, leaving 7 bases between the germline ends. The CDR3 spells CASSRTANYGYTF. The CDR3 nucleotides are TGTGCCAGCAGTAGGACAGCTAACTATGGCTACACCTTC.

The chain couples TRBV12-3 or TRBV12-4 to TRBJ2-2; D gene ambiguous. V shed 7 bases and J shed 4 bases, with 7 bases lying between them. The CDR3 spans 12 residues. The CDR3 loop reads CASKRVTGELFF. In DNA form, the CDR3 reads TGTGCCAGCAAAAGGGTCACCGGGGAGCTGTTTTTT.

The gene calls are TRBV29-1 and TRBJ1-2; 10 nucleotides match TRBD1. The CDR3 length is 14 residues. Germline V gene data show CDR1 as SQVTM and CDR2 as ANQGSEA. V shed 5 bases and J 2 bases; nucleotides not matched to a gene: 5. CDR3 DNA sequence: TGCAGCGTTCCTCGGACAGGGGGGAACTATGGCTACACCTTC. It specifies CSVPRTGGNYGYTF.

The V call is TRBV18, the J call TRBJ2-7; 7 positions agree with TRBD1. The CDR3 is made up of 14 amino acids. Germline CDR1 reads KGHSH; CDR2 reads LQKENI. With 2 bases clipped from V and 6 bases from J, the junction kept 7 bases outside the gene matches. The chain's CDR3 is CASSPMEQGTEQYF. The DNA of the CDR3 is TGTGCCAGCTCACCAATGGAACAGGGGACCGAGCAGTACTTC.

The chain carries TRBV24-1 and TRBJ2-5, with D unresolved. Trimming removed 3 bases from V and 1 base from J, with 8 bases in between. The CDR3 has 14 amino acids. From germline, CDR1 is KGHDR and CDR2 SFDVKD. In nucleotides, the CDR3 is TGTGCCACCAGTGATAGTGGCAGCCAAGAGACCCAGTACTTC. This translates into CATSDSGSQETQYF.

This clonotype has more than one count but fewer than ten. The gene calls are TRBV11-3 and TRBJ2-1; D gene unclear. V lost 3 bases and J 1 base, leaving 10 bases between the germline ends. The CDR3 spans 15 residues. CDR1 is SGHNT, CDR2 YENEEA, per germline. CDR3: CASSFRGVSYNEQFF. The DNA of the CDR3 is TGTGCCAGCAGCTTTCGTGGGGTTTCCTACAATGAGCAGTTCTTC.

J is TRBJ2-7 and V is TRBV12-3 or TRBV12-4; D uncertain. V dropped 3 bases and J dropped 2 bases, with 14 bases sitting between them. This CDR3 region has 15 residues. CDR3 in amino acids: CASSLGPGGPYEQYF. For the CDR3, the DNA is TGTGCCAGCAGTTTGGGCCCGGGTGGTCCCTACGAGCAGTACTTC.